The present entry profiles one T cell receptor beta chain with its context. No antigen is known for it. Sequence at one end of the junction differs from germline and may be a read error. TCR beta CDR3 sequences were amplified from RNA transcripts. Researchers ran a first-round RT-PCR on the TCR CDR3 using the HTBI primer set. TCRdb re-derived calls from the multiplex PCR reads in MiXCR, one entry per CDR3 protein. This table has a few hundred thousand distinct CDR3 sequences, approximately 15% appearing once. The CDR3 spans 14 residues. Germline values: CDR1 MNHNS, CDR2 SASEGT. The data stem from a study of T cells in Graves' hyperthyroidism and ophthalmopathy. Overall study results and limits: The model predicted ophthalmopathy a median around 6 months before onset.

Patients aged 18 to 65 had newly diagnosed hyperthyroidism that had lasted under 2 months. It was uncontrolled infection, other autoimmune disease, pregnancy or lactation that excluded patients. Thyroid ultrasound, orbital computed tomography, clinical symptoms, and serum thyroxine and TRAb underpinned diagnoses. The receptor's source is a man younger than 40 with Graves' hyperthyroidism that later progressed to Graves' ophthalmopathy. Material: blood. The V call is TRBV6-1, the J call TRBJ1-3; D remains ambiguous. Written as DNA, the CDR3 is TGTGTCAGCAGTGTTCAGCTCTCTGGAAACACCATATATTTT. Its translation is CVSSVQLSGNTIYF.